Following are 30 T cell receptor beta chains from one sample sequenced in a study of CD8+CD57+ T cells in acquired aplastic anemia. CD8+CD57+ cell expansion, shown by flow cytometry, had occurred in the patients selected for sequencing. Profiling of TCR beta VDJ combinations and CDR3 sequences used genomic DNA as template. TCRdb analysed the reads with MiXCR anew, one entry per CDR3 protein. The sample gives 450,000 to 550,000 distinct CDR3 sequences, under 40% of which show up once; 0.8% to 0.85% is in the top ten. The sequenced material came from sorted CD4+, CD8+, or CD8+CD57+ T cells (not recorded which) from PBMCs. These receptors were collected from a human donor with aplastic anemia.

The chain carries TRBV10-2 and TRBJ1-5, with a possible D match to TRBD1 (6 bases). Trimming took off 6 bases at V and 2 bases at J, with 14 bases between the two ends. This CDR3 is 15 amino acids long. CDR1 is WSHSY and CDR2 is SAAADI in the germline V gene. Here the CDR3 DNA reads TGCGCCAGCAGGGACAGCCTAGAGGGCAATCAGCCCCAGCATTTT. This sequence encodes CASRDSLEGNQPQHF.

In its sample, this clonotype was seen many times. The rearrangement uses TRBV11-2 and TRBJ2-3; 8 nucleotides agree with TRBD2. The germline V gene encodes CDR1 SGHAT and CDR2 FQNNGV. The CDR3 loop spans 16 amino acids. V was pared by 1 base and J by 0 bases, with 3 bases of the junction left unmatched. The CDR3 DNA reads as TGTGCCAGCAGCTTAGTTCGGGGGGGTAGCACAGATACGCAGTATTTT. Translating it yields CASSLVRGGSTDTQYF.

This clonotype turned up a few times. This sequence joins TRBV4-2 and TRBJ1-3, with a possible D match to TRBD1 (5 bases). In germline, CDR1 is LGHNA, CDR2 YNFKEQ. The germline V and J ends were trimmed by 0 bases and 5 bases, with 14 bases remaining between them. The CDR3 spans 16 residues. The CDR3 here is CASSQDPGGVRNTIYF. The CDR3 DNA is TGTGCCAGCAGCCAAGATCCGGGGGGTGTGAGAAACACCATATATTTT.

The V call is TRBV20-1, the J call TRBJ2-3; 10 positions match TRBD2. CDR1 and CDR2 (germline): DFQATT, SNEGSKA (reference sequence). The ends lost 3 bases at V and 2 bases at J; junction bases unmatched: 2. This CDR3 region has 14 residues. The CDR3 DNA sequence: TGCAGTGCTAGGAGCGGGGGGGCCACAGATACGCAGTATTTT. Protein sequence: CSARSGGATDTQYF.

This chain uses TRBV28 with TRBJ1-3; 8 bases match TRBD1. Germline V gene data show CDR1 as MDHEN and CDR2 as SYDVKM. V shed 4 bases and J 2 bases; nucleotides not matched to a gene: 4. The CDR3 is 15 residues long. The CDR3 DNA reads TGTGCCAGCAGTTCCCAGACAGGGGCTGGAAACACCATATATTTT. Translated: CASSSQTGAGNTIYF.

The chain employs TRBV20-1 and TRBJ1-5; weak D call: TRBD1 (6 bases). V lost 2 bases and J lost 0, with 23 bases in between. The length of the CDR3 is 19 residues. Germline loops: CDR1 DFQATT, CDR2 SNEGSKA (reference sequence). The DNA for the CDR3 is TGCAGTGCTAGACGACGAACGGCCAGGGGATCTTATAGCAATCAGCCCCAGCATTTT. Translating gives CSARRRTARGSYSNQPQHF.

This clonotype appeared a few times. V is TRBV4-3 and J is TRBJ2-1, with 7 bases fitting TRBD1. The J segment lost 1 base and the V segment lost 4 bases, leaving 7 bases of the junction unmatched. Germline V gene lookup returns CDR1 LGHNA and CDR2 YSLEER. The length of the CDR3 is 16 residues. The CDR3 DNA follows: TGCGCCAGCAGCCTCCGACAGGGCTGGTCCTACAATGAGCAGTTCTTC. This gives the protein CASSLRQGWSYNEQFF.

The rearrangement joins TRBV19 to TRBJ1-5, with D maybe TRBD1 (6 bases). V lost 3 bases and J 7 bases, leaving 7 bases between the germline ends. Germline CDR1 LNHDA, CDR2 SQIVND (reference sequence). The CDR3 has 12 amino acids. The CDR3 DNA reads TGTGCCAGTAGTATGGGGGCCCAGCCCCAGCATTTT. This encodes CASSMGAQPQHF.

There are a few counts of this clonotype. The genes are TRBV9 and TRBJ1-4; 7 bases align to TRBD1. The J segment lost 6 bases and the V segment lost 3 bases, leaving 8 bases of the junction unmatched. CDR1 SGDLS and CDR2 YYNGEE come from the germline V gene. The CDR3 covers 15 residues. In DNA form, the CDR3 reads TGTGCCAGCAGCGAGGGGGCGGGTGTTGATGAAAAACTGTTTTTT. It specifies CASSEGAGVDEKLFF. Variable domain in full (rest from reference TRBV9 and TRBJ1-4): DSGVTQTPKHLITATGQRVTLRCSPRSGDLSVYWYQQSLDQGLQFLIQYYNGEERAKGNILERFSAQQFPDLHSELNLSSLELGDSALYFCASSEGAGVDEKLFFGSGTQLSVL.

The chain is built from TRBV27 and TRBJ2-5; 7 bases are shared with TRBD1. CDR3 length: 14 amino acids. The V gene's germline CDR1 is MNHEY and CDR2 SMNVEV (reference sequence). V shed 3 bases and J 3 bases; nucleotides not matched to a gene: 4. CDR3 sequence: CASSFSGTEETQYF. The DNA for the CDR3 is TGTGCCAGCAGTTTTTCGGGGACAGAAGAGACCCAGTACTTC.

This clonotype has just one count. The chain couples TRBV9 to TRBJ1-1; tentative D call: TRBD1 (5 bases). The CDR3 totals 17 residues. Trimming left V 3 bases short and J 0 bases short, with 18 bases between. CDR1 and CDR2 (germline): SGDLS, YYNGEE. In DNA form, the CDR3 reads TGTGCCAGCAGCGCAACCCCGACAGAGGTAGTGAACACTGAAGCTTTCTTT. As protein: CASSATPTEVVNTEAFF.

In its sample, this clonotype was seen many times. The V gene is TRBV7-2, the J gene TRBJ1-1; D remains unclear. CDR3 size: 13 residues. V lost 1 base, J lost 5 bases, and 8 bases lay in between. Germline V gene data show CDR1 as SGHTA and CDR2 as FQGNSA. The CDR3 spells CASSLGTGTEAFF. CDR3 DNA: TGTGCCAGCAGCTTAGGCACGGGGACTGAAGCTTTCTTT.

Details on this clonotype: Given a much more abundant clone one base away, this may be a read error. Here the CDR3 DNA reads TGTGCCAGCAGCTATAGCGGTAGCTCCTACGAGCAGTGCTTC. It codes for CASSYSGSSYEQCF. This chain uses TRBV7-9 with TRBJ2-7; D perhaps matches TRBD2 (6 bases). Germline V gives CDR1 SEHNR, CDR2 FQNEAQ (reference sequence). The CDR3 is 14 amino acids. Full variable domain (remainder filled in from reference TRBV7-9 and TRBJ2-7): DTGVSQNPRHKITKRGQNVTFRCDPISEHNRLYWYRQTLGQGPEFLTYFQNEAQLEKSRLLSDRFSAERPKGSFSTLEIQRTEQGDSAMYLCASSYSGSSYEQCFGPGTRLTVT.

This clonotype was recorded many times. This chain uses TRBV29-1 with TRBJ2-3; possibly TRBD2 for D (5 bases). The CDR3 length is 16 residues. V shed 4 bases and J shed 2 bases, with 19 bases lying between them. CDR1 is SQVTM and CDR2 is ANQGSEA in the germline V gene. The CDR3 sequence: CSVVVGARGNTDTQYF. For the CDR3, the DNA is TGCAGCGTTGTTGTGGGAGCCCGGGGTAACACAGATACGCAGTATTTT.

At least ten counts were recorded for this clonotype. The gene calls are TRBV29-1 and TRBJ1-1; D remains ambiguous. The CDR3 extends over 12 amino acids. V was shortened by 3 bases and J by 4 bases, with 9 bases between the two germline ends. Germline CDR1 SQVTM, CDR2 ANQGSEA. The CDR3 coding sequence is TGCAGCGTTGATATCTCGGGCACTGAAGCTTTCTTT. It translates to CSVDISGTEAFF.

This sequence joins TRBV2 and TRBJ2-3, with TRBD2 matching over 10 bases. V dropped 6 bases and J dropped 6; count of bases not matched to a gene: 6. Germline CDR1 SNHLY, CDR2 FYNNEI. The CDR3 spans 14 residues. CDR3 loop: CASRIAGGRDTQYF. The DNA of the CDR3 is TGTGCCAGCAGGATAGCGGGGGGCCGGGATACGCAGTATTTT.

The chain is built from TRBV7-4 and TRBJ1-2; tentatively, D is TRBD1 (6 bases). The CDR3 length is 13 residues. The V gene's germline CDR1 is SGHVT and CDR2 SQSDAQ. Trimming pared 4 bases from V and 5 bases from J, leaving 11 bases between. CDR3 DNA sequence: TGTGCCAGCAGCTATAACAGGGAGTATGGCTACACCTTC. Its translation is CASSYNREYGYTF.

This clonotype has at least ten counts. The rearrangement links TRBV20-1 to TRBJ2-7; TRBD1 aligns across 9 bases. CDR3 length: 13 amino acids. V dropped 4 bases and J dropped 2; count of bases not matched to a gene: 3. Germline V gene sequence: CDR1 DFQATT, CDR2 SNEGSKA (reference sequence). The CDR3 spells CSAKGQGPYEQYF. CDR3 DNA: TGCAGTGCTAAGGGACAGGGTCCCTACGAGCAGTACTTC.

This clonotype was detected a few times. The CDR3 bases are TGCAGTGTCCAGTCGGGTCAGATTAATTCACCCCTCCACTTT. Its translation is CSVQSGQINSPLHF. The chain combines TRBV20-1 with TRBJ1-6; D call uncertain. Looked up from germline, CDR1 is DFQATT and CDR2 is SNEGSKA (reference sequence). The length of the CDR3 is 14 residues. V was trimmed by 7 bases and J by 6 bases, leaving 16 bases between them.

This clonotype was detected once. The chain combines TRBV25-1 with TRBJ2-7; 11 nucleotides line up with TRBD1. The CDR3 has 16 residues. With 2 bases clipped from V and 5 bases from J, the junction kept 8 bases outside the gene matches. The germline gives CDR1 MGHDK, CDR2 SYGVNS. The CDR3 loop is CASSEGTGTGGDEQYF. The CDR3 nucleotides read TGTGCCAGCAGTGAAGGCACCGGGACAGGGGGAGACGAGCAGTACTTC.

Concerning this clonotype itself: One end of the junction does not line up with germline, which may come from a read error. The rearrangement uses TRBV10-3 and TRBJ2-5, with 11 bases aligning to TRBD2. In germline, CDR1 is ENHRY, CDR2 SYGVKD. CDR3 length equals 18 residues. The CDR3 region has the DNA TGTGCCAGCAGTTACTCGCTAGCGGGGGGCCAGTACCAAGAGACCCAGTACTTC. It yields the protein CASSYSLAGGQYQETQYF.

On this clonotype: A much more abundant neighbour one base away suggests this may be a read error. The CDR3 coding sequence is TGTGCCAGTAGTAAGCTAGCTTCCTCAAATGAGCAGTTCTTC. Encoded protein: CASSKLASSNEQFF. The gene calls are TRBV19 and TRBJ2-1; possible D gene TRBD2, 5 bases. The CDR3 loop spans 14 amino acids. The germline V gene has CDR1 LNHDA and CDR2 SQIVND (reference sequence). The germline V and J ends were trimmed by 4 bases and 7 bases, with 14 bases remaining between them.

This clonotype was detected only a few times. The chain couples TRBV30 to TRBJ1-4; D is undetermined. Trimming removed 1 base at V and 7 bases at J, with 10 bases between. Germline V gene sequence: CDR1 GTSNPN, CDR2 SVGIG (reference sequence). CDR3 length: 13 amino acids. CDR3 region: CAWSALASEKLFF. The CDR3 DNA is TGTGCCTGGAGTGCACTAGCCAGTGAAAAACTGTTTTTT.

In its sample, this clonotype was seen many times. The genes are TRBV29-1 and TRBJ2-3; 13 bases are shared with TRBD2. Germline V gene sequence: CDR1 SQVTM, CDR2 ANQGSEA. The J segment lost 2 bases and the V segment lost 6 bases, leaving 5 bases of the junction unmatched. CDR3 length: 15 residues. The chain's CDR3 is CSVLGLAGITDTQYF. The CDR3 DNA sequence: TGCAGCGTCCTGGGACTAGCGGGGATCACAGATACGCAGTATTTT.

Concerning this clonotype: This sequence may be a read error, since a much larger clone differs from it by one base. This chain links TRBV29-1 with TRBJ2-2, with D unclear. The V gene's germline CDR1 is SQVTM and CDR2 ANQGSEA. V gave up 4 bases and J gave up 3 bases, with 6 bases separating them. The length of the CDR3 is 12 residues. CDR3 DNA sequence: TGCAGCGTTGTGGCAGACACCGGGGAGCTGTTTTTT. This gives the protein CSVVADTGELFF.

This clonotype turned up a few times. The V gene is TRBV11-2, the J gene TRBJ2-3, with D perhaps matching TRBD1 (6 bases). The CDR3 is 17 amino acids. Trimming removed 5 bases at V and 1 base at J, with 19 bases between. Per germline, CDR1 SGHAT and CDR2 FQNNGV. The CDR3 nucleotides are TGTGCCAGCAGCCGGAAGGGGGTGTGGGCTGGCACAGATACGCAGTATTTT. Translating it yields CASSRKGVWAGTDTQYF.

The CDR3 sequence: CAWNVVGGGGYTF. CDR3 nucleotide sequence: TGTGCCTGGAATGTCGTGGGCGGGGGTGGCTACACCTTC. This chain uses TRBV30 with TRBJ1-2, with a weak D call TRBD1 (5 bases). The V and J ends lost 4 bases and 7 bases respectively, with 16 bases between them. Germline V gives CDR1 GTSNPN, CDR2 SVGIG (reference sequence). The CDR3 sequence is 13 residues long.

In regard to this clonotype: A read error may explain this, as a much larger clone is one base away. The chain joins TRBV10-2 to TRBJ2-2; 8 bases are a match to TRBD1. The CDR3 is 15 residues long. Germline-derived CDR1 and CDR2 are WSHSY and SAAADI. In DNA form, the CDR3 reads TGCGCCAGCCGCTATGGACAGGGAGTATACGGGGAGCTGCTTTTT. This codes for CASRYGQGVYGELLF.

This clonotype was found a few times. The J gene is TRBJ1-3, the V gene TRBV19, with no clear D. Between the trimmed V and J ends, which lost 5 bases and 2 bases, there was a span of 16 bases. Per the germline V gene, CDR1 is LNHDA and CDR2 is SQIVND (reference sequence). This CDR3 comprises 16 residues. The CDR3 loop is CASSLTDGPPGNTIYF. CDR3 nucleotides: TGTGCCAGTAGTCTAACGGACGGACCCCCTGGAAACACCATATATTTT.

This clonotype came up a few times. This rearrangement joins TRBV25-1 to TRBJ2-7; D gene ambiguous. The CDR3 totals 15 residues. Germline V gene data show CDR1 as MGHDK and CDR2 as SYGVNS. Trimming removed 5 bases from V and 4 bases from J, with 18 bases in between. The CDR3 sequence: CASSRRPSDLYEQYF. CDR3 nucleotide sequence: TGTGCCAGCAGTCGACGGCCATCGGACCTTTACGAGCAGTACTTC.